This is a list of T cell receptor beta chains from one sample in a study of blood T cells in healthy people across ages. A single record per CDR3 protein comes from TCRdb applying MiXCR to the 5' RACE reads. There are roughly 560,000 distinct CDR3 sequences in the sample; 24% occur only once, and around 10% lies in the top ten. This sample also belongs to another study, concerning T cells of mothers and their children.

The sample was blood. All receptors come from a boy aged 5-17 years in good health. The CDR3 runs from the conserved cysteine through the conserved F or W. D genes are given only for firm matches. Clone sizes are given selectively: once, few, many, or a class where the clone is expanded.

D: TRBD1; J: TRBJ2-7; V: TRBV10-3; size: few; DNA: TGTGCCATCAGTGAGTCACCCGGGACAGGGTTCGTCAATTACGAGCAGTACTTC; CDR3: CAISESPGTGFVNYEQYF
D: TRBD1; J: TRBJ1-1; V: TRBV6-5; size: few; DNA: TGTGCCAGCAGTTACGACGACAGGGGCGCTACTGAAGCTTTCTTT; CDR3: CASSYDDRGATEAFF
D: TRBD1; J: TRBJ2-1; V: TRBV20-1; size: few; DNA: TGCAGTGCTCGTAGGGGGCTCCAGGGGAATGAGCAGTTCTTC; CDR3: CSARRGLQGNEQFF
D: TRBD1; J: TRBJ1-2; V: TRBV10-3; size: few; DNA: TGTGCCACTTGGACAGGGCATGGCTACACCTTC; CDR3: CATWTGHGYTF
D: NA; J: TRBJ2-1; V: TRBV6-5; size: few; DNA: TGTGCCAGCAAAACTAGGGCACCATGGGACAATGAGCAGTTCTTC; CDR3: CASKTRAPWDNEQFF
D: TRBD2; J: TRBJ2-4; V: TRBV7-9; size: few; DNA: TGTGCCAGCAGCTTAGACGGCGGGGGGGATCAAAACATTCAGTACTTC; CDR3: CASSLDGGGDQNIQYF
D: NA; J: TRBJ2-5; V: TRBV5-6; size: NA; DNA: TGTGCCAGCAGCACTCTCCCGGGAACAGGGTACTTC; CDR3: CASSTLPGTGYF
D: TRBD2; J: TRBJ2-3; V: TRBV29-1; size: NA; DNA: TGCAGCGTTGGGGGTAGCGGGAAGACAGATACGCAGTATTTT; CDR3: CSVGGSGKTDTQYF
D: NA; J: TRBJ1-2; V: TRBV4-3; size: NA; DNA: TGCGCCTGCAGCCCTCAGGGTCCCTATGGCTACACCTTC; CDR3: CACSPQGPYGYTF
D: NA; J: TRBJ1-2; V: TRBV18; size: NA; DNA: TGTGCCAGCTCACCAGTAGGCGACTATGGCTACACCTTC; CDR3: CASSPVGDYGYTF
D: NA; J: TRBJ2-2; V: TRBV7-3; size: NA; DNA: TGTGCCAGCAGTCCCCGGGGCTGGGACACCGGGGAGCTGTTTTTT; CDR3: CASSPRGWDTGELFF
D: TRBD1; J: TRBJ2-7; V: TRBV27; size: many; DNA: TGTGCCAGCAGCTTACAGGGGACCTACGAGCAGTACTTC; CDR3: CASSLQGTYEQYF
D: NA; J: TRBJ2-1; V: TRBV20-1; size: NA; DNA: TGCAGTGCTAGAGATATCATCGGAAAGGCGCTAACCTACAATGAGCAGTTCTTC; CDR3: CSARDIIGKALTYNEQFF
D: TRBD2; J: TRBJ2-1; V: TRBV6-2/TRBV6-3; size: NA; DNA: TGTGCCAGCAGTTACACCACCGGGACTAGCGGGGGGGTCCGCTACAATGAGCAGTTCTTC; CDR3: CASSYTTGTSGGVRYNEQFF
D: TRBD1; J: TRBJ1-2; V: TRBV6-6; size: few; DNA: TGTGCCAGCAGTTACCCCTTATCCCAGGGGGATAACTATGGCTACACCTTC; CDR3: CASSYPLSQGDNYGYTF
D: NA; J: TRBJ2-1; V: TRBV3-1; size: NA; DNA: TGTGCCAGCAGCCCTGGGACTGAACCCTTCCCTTTGCAGTTCTTC; CDR3: CASSPGTEPFPLQFF
D: NA; J: TRBJ2-7; V: TRBV20-1; size: few; DNA: TGCAGTGCTAGGGACCTGATGGGGGCCGAGCAGTACTTC; CDR3: CSARDLMGAEQYF
D: NA; J: TRBJ2-7; V: TRBV5-5; size: NA; DNA: TGTGCCAGCAGCTTGGCCTGGGCAGGGGCCCCCTACGAGCAGTACTTC; CDR3: CASSLAWAGAPYEQYF
D: TRBD1; J: TRBJ1-2; V: TRBV6-5; size: NA; DNA: TGTGCCAGCAGAAGGACAGGGGGCGTTGGCTACACCTTC; CDR3: CASRRTGGVGYTF
D: NA; J: TRBJ2-5; V: TRBV20-1; size: NA; DNA: TGCAGTGCCAGGACGGGACTCAAAGAGACCCAGTACTTC; CDR3: CSARTGLKETQYF
D: NA; J: TRBJ2-7; V: TRBV2; size: NA; DNA: TGTGCCAGCAGCTCAAAATGGGTCTCCTACGAGCAGTACTTC; CDR3: CASSSKWVSYEQYF
D: TRBD1; J: TRBJ2-3; V: TRBV15; size: few; DNA: TGTGCCACCAGCAGAGATTCAACAGGGGGGGATACGCAGTATTTT; CDR3: CATSRDSTGGDTQYF
D: NA; J: TRBJ1-5; V: TRBV20-1; size: once; DNA: TGCAGTGCTAGCAACGCCCAGGACCCCCAGCATTTT; CDR3: CSASNAQDPQHF
D: NA; J: TRBJ1-5; V: TRBV5-1; size: many; DNA: TGCGCCAGCAGCCCGGACGGCAATCAGCCCCAGCATTTT; CDR3: CASSPDGNQPQHF
D: NA; J: TRBJ2-7; V: TRBV28; size: few; DNA: TGTGCCAGCAGCGGGACGGCGAGCTCCTACGAGCAGTACTTC; CDR3: CASSGTASSYEQYF
D: TRBD1; J: TRBJ1-5; V: TRBV28; size: few; DNA: TGTGCCAGCAGTTTATACAGGGGGGATAGCAATCAGCCCCAGCATTTT; CDR3: CASSLYRGDSNQPQHF
D: NA; J: TRBJ1-1; V: TRBV9; size: NA; DNA: TGTGCCAGCAGCAACCACCGAATAGGGTTTACTACGATGAACACTGAAGCTTTCTTT; CDR3: CASSNHRIGFTTMNTEAFF
D: NA; J: TRBJ1-1; V: TRBV3-1; size: few; DNA: TGTGCCAGCAGCCAAGAGGGCACTGAAGCTTTCTTT; CDR3: CASSQEGTEAFF
D: NA; J: TRBJ2-1; V: TRBV4-3; size: many; DNA: TGCGCCAGCAGCCAAGGGGGGATCAATGAGCAGTTCTTC; CDR3: CASSQGGINEQFF
D: TRBD2; J: TRBJ2-5; V: TRBV20-1; size: NA; DNA: TGCAGTGCTAGACCCAGCGGGGGGATTCAAGAGACCCAGTACTTC; CDR3: CSARPSGGIQETQYF
D: NA; J: TRBJ2-5; V: TRBV27; size: NA; DNA: TGTGCCGGCGGTTTACACTGGGGGGAGACCCAGTACTTC; CDR3: CAGGLHWGETQYF
D: TRBD1; J: TRBJ2-7; V: TRBV6-2/TRBV6-3; size: many; DNA: TGTGCCAGCAGTGGCGGGACAGGGGTTCTCTACGAGCAGTACTTC; CDR3: CASSGGTGVLYEQYF
D: TRBD2; J: TRBJ2-5; V: TRBV9; size: few; DNA: TGTGCCAGCAGCGTAAGCGGGGGGGCCATAGAGACCCAGTACTTC; CDR3: CASSVSGGAIETQYF